These 22 T cell receptor beta chains were all obtained from the same sample, sequenced in a study of blood T cells in healthy people across ages. PCR was performed a second time for about 7 to 11 cycles using a sample-barcoded 5' primer and a J-beta primer mix. TCRdb reprocessed the 5' RACE reads with MiXCR, giving one entry per CDR3 protein. The sample has about 800,000 distinct CDR3 sequences, about half seen once. Sequenced sample: blood. The source of these receptors is an elderly man in good health.

In this sample, this clonotype turned up a few times. The V call is TRBV12-3 or TRBV12-4, the J call TRBJ2-1; 8 nucleotides align to TRBD1. CDR3 length equals 15 residues. With 6 bases clipped from V and 9 bases from J, the junction kept 13 bases outside the gene matches. CDR3 bases: TGTGCCAGCAGCCGCGACAGGGGAGAGGACACTGAGCAGTTCTTC. Its protein product is CASSRDRGEDTEQFF.

Concerning this clonotype itself: Relative to the germline gene, one junction end is altered; a read error may explain this. This chain connects TRBV7-2 to TRBJ2-3; D remains unclear. From germline, CDR1 is SGHTA and CDR2 FQGNSA. This CDR3 spans 13 amino acids. The CDR3 loop is CVSSNSYTDTQYF. CDR3 coding DNA: TGTGTCAGCAGCAACAGCTACACAGATACGCAGTATTTT.

About this clonotype: Possible read error: a much larger clone is one base away. The rearrangement uses TRBV2 and TRBJ2-5, with 12 bases that match TRBD2. V lost 11 bases to trimming and J lost 1 base; unmatched junction nucleotides: 5. The CDR3 has 14 residues. Germline values: CDR1 SNHLY, CDR2 FYNNEI. This chain's CDR3 is CAARTSGIQETQYF. The DNA for the CDR3 is TGTGCCGCTAGGACTAGCGGGATCCAAGAGACCCAGTACTTC.

This chain joins TRBV10-3 and TRBJ2-7; 8 positions agree with TRBD1. J lost 3 bases, V lost 4 bases, and 5 bases had no gene match. The CDR3 contains 14 residues. Germline CDR1 is ENHRY and CDR2 is SYGVKD. The CDR3 sequence: CAISGTTGDYEQYF. DNA for the CDR3: TGTGCCATCAGTGGGACGACAGGGGACTACGAGCAGTACTTC.

This clonotype was counted only a few times. The gene calls are TRBV28 and TRBJ2-7, with TRBD2 identical over 14 bases. Trimming removed 10 bases from V and 4 bases from J; junction bases left unmatched: 15. Germline V gene data show CDR1 as MDHEN and CDR2 as SYDVKM. The CDR3 extends over 17 amino acids. CDR3 coding DNA: TGTGCCATCAAAACTAGGCGGGGACTAGCGGGAGTTTACGAGCAGTACTTC. It codes for CAIKTRRGLAGVYEQYF.

The V gene is TRBV7-9, the J gene TRBJ2-4; a possible D gene is TRBD2 (6 bases). Trimming shortened V by 0 bases and J by 5 bases, and 17 bases separated the two germline ends. This CDR3 is built from 17 residues. Germline V gives CDR1 SEHNR, CDR2 FQNEAQ (reference sequence). DNA of the CDR3: TGTGCCAGCAGCTTAGCGCGTAGGCCAAGGGAGGAAAACATTCAGTACTTC. Translating it yields CASSLARRPREENIQYF. The variable domain in full, completed from reference TRBV7-9 and TRBJ2-4, reads DTGVSQNPRHKITKRGQNVTFRCDPISEHNRLYWYRQTLGQGPEFLTYFQNEAQLEKSRLLSDRFSAERPKGSFSTLEIQRTEQGDSAMYLCASSLARRPREENIQYFGAGTRLSVL.

CDR3 sequence (DNA): TGTGCCTCGAAAGACAACCAAGAGACCCAGTACTTC. Translating it yields CASKDNQETQYF. V is TRBV10-3 and J is TRBJ2-5; D uncertain. Deletions cut 11 bases from V and 0 bases from J, with 10 bases between. CDR3 length: 12 residues. CDR1 is ENHRY and CDR2 is SYGVKD in the germline V gene.

The sample holds a few counts of this clonotype. The chain uses TRBV18 and TRBJ2-7; tentative D call: TRBD1 (7 bases). V was pared by 6 bases and J by 4 bases, with 19 bases between. There are 15 residues in the CDR3. Germline V gene sequence: CDR1 KGHSH, CDR2 LQKENI. This CDR3 is CASSIRGTDPYEQYF. CDR3 DNA: TGTGCCAGCTCCATCCGCGGGACAGACCCTTACGAGCAGTACTTC.

In this sample, this clonotype turned up a few times. The chain uses TRBV7-6 and TRBJ2-7; TRBD2 aligns across 8 bases. After removal of 5 bases from V and 1 base from J, the junction contained 7 bases not matched to a gene. In germline, CDR1 is SGHVS, CDR2 FNYEAQ. The CDR3 runs 15 residues. The CDR3 nucleotides read TGTGCCAGCAGCCGGACAGCGGGAGAGTCCTACGAGCAGTACTTC. Its translation is CASSRTAGESYEQYF.

The chain joins TRBV28 to TRBJ2-1; 7 positions agree with TRBD1. CDR3 length: 15 residues. CDR1 MDHEN and CDR2 SYDVKM come from the germline V gene. V lost 6 bases, J lost 0 bases, and 5 bases stayed unmatched. In DNA form, the CDR3 reads TGTGCCAGCAGAACATACAGGGGCTCCTACAATGAGCAGTTCTTC. This translates into CASRTYRGSYNEQFF.

The genes are TRBV7-2 and TRBJ1-4; D is perhaps TRBD1 (5 bases). V lost 1 base, J lost 3 bases, and 9 bases lay in between. CDR1 is SGHTA and CDR2 is FQGNSA in the germline V gene. This CDR3 is 15 amino acids long. CDR3 bases: TGTGCCAGCAGCTTAGTGGGGGGTTCTAATGAAAAACTGTTTTTT. Translation: CASSLVGGSNEKLFF.

J is TRBJ2-3 and V is TRBV20-1; 9 nucleotides agree with TRBD2. CDR1 and CDR2 from the germline V gene are DFQATT and SNEGSKA (reference sequence). After removal of 0 bases from V and 5 bases from J, the junction contained 9 bases not matched to a gene. CDR3 length: 16 amino acids. The CDR3 coding sequence is TGCAGTGCTAGAGATGAGCCTAGCGGGGATCTAGATACGCAGTATTTT. As protein: CSARDEPSGDLDTQYF.

This clonotype was counted a few times. The rearrangement links TRBV7-2 to TRBJ2-7, with D uncertain. The CDR3 loop spans 10 amino acids. Germline V CDR1 and CDR2: SGHTA, FQGNSA. With 4 bases removed from V and 9 bases from J, the gap between germline ends came to 7 bases. This CDR3 reads CASSSPWQYF. CDR3 DNA sequence: TGTGCCAGCAGCTCTCCCTGGCAGTACTTC.

The chain links TRBV7-2 to TRBJ2-1, with a weak D call TRBD2 (6 bases). Between the trimmed V and J ends, which lost 11 bases and 1 base, there was a span of 15 bases. The CDR3 totals 14 residues. CDR1 is SGHTA and CDR2 is FQGNSA in the germline V gene. The CDR3 region is CAGTRTTSYNEQFF. CDR3 DNA sequence: TGTGCCGGCACCCGGACTACTTCCTACAATGAGCAGTTCTTC.

At least ten counts were recorded for this clonotype. The chain recombines TRBV28 with TRBJ2-1, with D unclear. CDR1 is MDHEN, CDR2 SYDVKM, per germline. Trimming took 3 bases from V and 3 from J, leaving 6 bases between them. This CDR3 has 13 amino acids. CDR3: CASSLTSYNEQFF. The DNA of the CDR3 is TGTGCCAGCAGTTTGACAAGCTACAATGAGCAGTTCTTC.

The chain employs TRBV30 and TRBJ1-2; D is uncertain. CDR3 length: 11 residues. Germline CDR1 reads GTSNPN; CDR2 reads SVGIG (reference sequence). With 4 bases removed from V and 8 bases from J, the gap between germline ends came to 11 bases. As DNA, the CDR3 is TGTGCCTGGACCCGGACGTTAGGCTACACCTTC. Translation: CAWTRTLGYTF.

This clonotype was observed a few times. The rearrangement uses TRBV7-6 and TRBJ2-5, with D perhaps matching TRBD1 (6 bases). V was pared by 1 base and J by 4 bases, with 7 bases between. The CDR3 extends over 13 amino acids. Germline CDR1 SGHVS, CDR2 FNYEAQ. The CDR3, as DNA: TGTGCCAGCAGCTTAGAACAGGGAGAGACCCAGTACTTC. Its protein product is CASSLEQGETQYF. Full variable domain (outside the CDR3, taken from reference TRBV7-6 and TRBJ2-5): GAGVSQSPRYKVTKRGQDVALRCDPISGHVSLYWYRQALGQGPEFLTYFNYEAQQDKSGLPNDRFSAERPEGSISTLTIQRTEQRDSAMYRCASSLEQGETQYFGPGTRLLVL.

The chain carries TRBV28 and TRBJ2-4; D unresolved. Trimming cost V 6 bases and J 5 bases, with 17 bases left between them. Germline V gene data show CDR1 as MDHEN and CDR2 as SYDVKM. This CDR3 contains 15 residues. The CDR3 DNA sequence: TGTGCCAGCAGCCAGACGGACGGAAACGAAAACATTCAGTACTTC. It is translated as CASSQTDGNENIQYF.

The chain is built from TRBV10-3 and TRBJ2-3; D unclear. Germline assignment: CDR1 ENHRY and CDR2 SYGVKD. Deletions cut 8 bases from V and 0 bases from J, with 9 bases between. CDR3 length equals 13 residues. The CDR3 reads CAIVDISTDTQYF. In DNA, the CDR3 is TGTGCCATCGTCGATATAAGCACAGATACGCAGTATTTT.

In its sample, this clonotype was seen a few times. The rearrangement links TRBV29-1 to TRBJ1-4; a possible D gene is TRBD1 (6 bases). CDR1 is SQVTM and CDR2 is ANQGSEA in the germline V gene. Trimming shortened V by 7 bases and J by 9 bases, and 12 bases separated the two germline ends. This CDR3 has 11 residues. CDR3 protein: CSGFRGKKLFF. Written as DNA, the CDR3 is TGCAGCGGTTTTAGGGGGAAAAAACTGTTTTTT.

The chain has TRBV27 and TRBJ2-1; D ambiguous. Trimming stripped 5 bases from V and 3 bases from J, with 14 bases between. The CDR3 has 15 residues. The germline V gene encodes CDR1 MNHEY and CDR2 SMNVEV (reference sequence). CDR3 in DNA: TGTGCCAGCAGTCCTTCAAACCCCCTCTACAATGAGCAGTTCTTC. It encodes CASSPSNPLYNEQFF.

This clonotype was counted ten times or more. The chain has TRBV5-6 and TRBJ1-2; 11 bases align to TRBD1. The CDR3 is 16 amino acids. J gave up 4 bases and V 0 bases, and 5 bases lay outside the gene matches. The germline gives CDR1 SGHDT, CDR2 YYEEEE. CDR3 in amino acids: CASSLAGTGGLYGYTF. The DNA of the CDR3 is TGTGCCAGCAGCTTGGCCGGGACAGGGGGACTCTATGGCTACACCTTC.